This T cell receptor beta chain emerged from a study of regulatory T cells in long-lasting Graves disease. To note about this clonotype: One base away lies a much larger clone, so this may be a sequencing read error.

Specified time point: persistent/refractory GD, antithyroid drugs over 5 years with positive TRAb. From RNA extracted from PBMCs, the TCR library was made. Library construction for TCR beta used iRepertoire HTBI primers and Arm-PCR of CDR3 regions. One entry per CDR3 protein results from TCRdb running MiXCR on the multiplex PCR reads. The sample includes some 420,000 distinct CDR3 sequences, about 20% of them seen just once. The CDR3 is made up of 16 amino acids. Trimming left V 3 bases short and J 3 bases short, with 14 bases between. Germline values: CDR1 MDHEN, CDR2 SYDVKM. This chain joins TRBV28 and TRBJ1-4; TRBD1 might be the D (6 bases). Sequences were derived from peripheral blood mononuclear cells (PBMCs), sampled when the disease was refractory, from a patient treated with antithyroid drugs. This TCR was recovered from a female donor with Graves disease. CDR3 loop: CASSFGGGAANEKLFF. The CDR3 coding sequence is TGTGCCAGCAGTTTTGGGGGGGGGGCAGCTAATGAAAAACTGTTTTTT. Looking up the rest from reference TRBV28 and TRBJ1-4 gives the full variable domain: DVKVTQSSRYLVKRTGEKVFLECVQDMDHENMFWYRQDPGLGLRLIYFSYDVKMKEKGDIPEGYSVSREKKERFSLILESASTNQTSMYLCASSFGGGAANEKLFFGSGTQLSVL.